This is a list of T cell receptor beta chains from one sample in a study of T cell repertoires in cytomegalovirus infection. Antigens of these TCRs are unknown. From the reads, TCRdb called clonotypes with MiXCR, one entry per CDR3 protein. The sample consists of about 69,000 distinct CDR3 sequences, about 26% of them appearing once. The sample was CD8+ T cells from cultured PBMCs, taken from culture after CMV antigen stimulation. The source is a human donor in good health (CMV status not recorded). Some clones in this sample may be carry-over from other donors' samples. The CDR3 runs from the conserved cysteine through the conserved F or W. The order of the fields is D gene, J gene, V gene, clone size, CDR3 DNA, CDR3 protein. D genes are given only for firm matches. The size field is filled for only some rows; it gives once, few, many or a size class.

d_gene: .; j_gene: TRBJ1-2; v_gene: TRBV7-9; abundance: few; CDR3nt: TGTGCCAGCAGCTCGCCGGGGGGGTTAGGAGCTAACTATGGCTACACCTTC; CDR3aa: CASSSPGGLGANYGYTF
d_gene: .; j_gene: TRBJ2-2; v_gene: TRBV2; abundance: once; CDR3nt: TGTGCCAGCAGTGAGTGGCTCTCTAGGGAGCTGTTTTTT; CDR3aa: CASSEWLSRELFF
d_gene: .; j_gene: TRBJ1-5; v_gene: TRBV12-3/TRBV12-4; abundance: few; CDR3nt: TGTGCCAGCAGTTTAAACCGACGGGATAATCAGCCCCAGCATTTT; CDR3aa: CASSLNRRDNQPQHF
d_gene: .; j_gene: TRBJ2-1; v_gene: TRBV7-6; abundance: .; CDR3nt: TGTGCCAGCAGCCCTCCCTCCTACAATGAGCAGTTCTTC; CDR3aa: CASSPPSYNEQFF
d_gene: TRBD2; j_gene: TRBJ2-3; v_gene: TRBV11-2; abundance: .; CDR3nt: TGTGCCAGCAGCTCGGGACTACGTACCACAGATACGCAGTATTTT; CDR3aa: CASSSGLRTTDTQYF
d_gene: .; j_gene: TRBJ2-7; v_gene: TRBV2; abundance: few; CDR3nt: TGTGCCAGCAGTGAATACAGAAGCTCCTACGAGCAGTACTTC; CDR3aa: CASSEYRSSYEQYF
d_gene: .; j_gene: TRBJ1-5; v_gene: TRBV28; abundance: few; CDR3nt: TGTGCCAGCAGTTCACGGACGGATAACGGCCAGCCCCAGCATTTT; CDR3aa: CASSSRTDNGQPQHF
d_gene: TRBD1; j_gene: TRBJ2-1; v_gene: TRBV4-3; abundance: few; CDR3nt: TGCGCCAGCAGCCAAGATGGGGTGGACAGGGCGTACAATGAGCAGTTCTTC; CDR3aa: CASSQDGVDRAYNEQFF
d_gene: TRBD2; j_gene: TRBJ2-7; v_gene: TRBV6-2/TRBV6-3; abundance: .; CDR3nt: TGTGCCAGCGGCCTAGCGGGTTTGAACTACGAGCAGTACTTC; CDR3aa: CASGLAGLNYEQYF
d_gene: .; j_gene: TRBJ1-6; v_gene: TRBV19; abundance: few; CDR3nt: TGTGCCAGTAGTATCGGGACCCCGACCGGTAATTCACCCCTCCACTTT; CDR3aa: CASSIGTPTGNSPLHF
d_gene: .; j_gene: TRBJ2-7; v_gene: TRBV7-3; abundance: many; CDR3nt: TGTGCCAGCAGCTTATCGGGGGTGAGGGAGCAGTACTTC; CDR3aa: CASSLSGVREQYF
d_gene: .; j_gene: TRBJ2-7; v_gene: TRBV7-8; abundance: .; CDR3nt: TGTGCCAGCAGCTTAGGTCCGGCGGGTGAGCAGTGCTTC; CDR3aa: CASSLGPAGEQCF
d_gene: .; j_gene: TRBJ2-3; v_gene: TRBV5-4; abundance: many; CDR3nt: TGTGCCAGCAGCATTGCAACAGGGCTCCTCACAGATACGCAGTATTTT; CDR3aa: CASSIATGLLTDTQYF
d_gene: .; j_gene: TRBJ1-1; v_gene: TRBV28; abundance: .; CDR3nt: TGTGCCAGCAGTTCCCCTTCGGTGGAAACAGGGCCGGGGCTCGCTGAAGCTTTCTTT; CDR3aa: CASSSPSVETGPGLAEAFF
d_gene: .; j_gene: TRBJ2-3; v_gene: TRBV19; abundance: .; CDR3nt: TGTGCCAGTAGTATAAGAGGGGCGGATTTCACAGATACGCAGTATTTT; CDR3aa: CASSIRGADFTDTQYF
d_gene: .; j_gene: TRBJ1-4; v_gene: TRBV12-3/TRBV12-4; abundance: many; CDR3nt: TGTGCCAGCAGCCCCCGGGAGGAGTTTGGTGAAAAACTGTTTTTT; CDR3aa: CASSPREEFGEKLFF
d_gene: .; j_gene: TRBJ1-2; v_gene: TRBV2; abundance: few; CDR3nt: TGTGCCAGCAGTCCGGTAGGGGAGAAGCTGAACTATGGCTACACCTTC; CDR3aa: CASSPVGEKLNYGYTF
d_gene: TRBD1; j_gene: TRBJ1-2; v_gene: TRBV5-8; abundance: .; CDR3nt: TGTGCCAGCAGCTTCCGACAGGGGATAAGCTATGGCTACACCTTC; CDR3aa: CASSFRQGISYGYTF
d_gene: TRBD1; j_gene: TRBJ2-6; v_gene: TRBV7-3; abundance: .; CDR3nt: TGTGCCAGCAGCCACGGGACAGAGGCAGGGGGGGCCAACGTCCTGACTTTC; CDR3aa: CASSHGTEAGGANVLTF
d_gene: TRBD1; j_gene: TRBJ1-2; v_gene: TRBV28; abundance: many; CDR3nt: TGTGCCAGCAGACCCGGGACAGGGGGCGGCTATGGCTACACCTTC; CDR3aa: CASRPGTGGGYGYTF
d_gene: .; j_gene: TRBJ1-5; v_gene: TRBV2; abundance: .; CDR3nt: TGTGCCAGCAGTGAAAGGGCGGTTGATAGCAATCAGCCCCAGCATTTT; CDR3aa: CASSERAVDSNQPQHF
d_gene: .; j_gene: TRBJ2-7; v_gene: TRBV7-3; abundance: few; CDR3nt: TGTGCCAGCAGCTTGATCGGCGGACCCTACGAGCAGTACTTC; CDR3aa: CASSLIGGPYEQYF
d_gene: TRBD1; j_gene: TRBJ1-1; v_gene: TRBV12-3/TRBV12-4; abundance: .; CDR3nt: TGTGCCAGCAGAGGACAGGGGAACACTGAAGCTTTCTTT; CDR3aa: CASRGQGNTEAFF
d_gene: .; j_gene: TRBJ2-1; v_gene: TRBV27; abundance: few; CDR3nt: TGTGCCAGCGCATCGGCCTCATCCTACAATGAGCAGTTCTTC; CDR3aa: CASASASSYNEQFF
d_gene: .; j_gene: TRBJ1-5; v_gene: TRBV12-5; abundance: few; CDR3nt: TGTGCTAGTCACCCGGGACTGATCAATCAGCCCCAGCATTTT; CDR3aa: CASHPGLINQPQHF
d_gene: .; j_gene: TRBJ2-1; v_gene: TRBV7-2; abundance: many; CDR3nt: TGTGCCAGCAGCTTAGCTCTGGTTGTCATTTACAATGAGCAGTTCTTC; CDR3aa: CASSLALVVIYNEQFF
d_gene: TRBD2; j_gene: TRBJ2-1; v_gene: TRBV4-1; abundance: few; CDR3nt: TGCGCCAGCAGCCAAGATAGCGGGAGTATGGATGAGCAGTTCTTC; CDR3aa: CASSQDSGSMDEQFF
d_gene: TRBD1; j_gene: TRBJ1-5; v_gene: TRBV19; abundance: many; CDR3nt: TGTGCCAGTAGTCCAAGACAGGGTCGGGGTCAGCCCCAGCATTTT; CDR3aa: CASSPRQGRGQPQHF
d_gene: .; j_gene: TRBJ2-1; v_gene: TRBV7-9; abundance: .; CDR3nt: TGTGCCAGCAGCCCCCCCCGGGGGCTGAGCTCCTACAATGAGCAGTTCTTC; CDR3aa: CASSPPRGLSSYNEQFF
d_gene: TRBD2; j_gene: TRBJ2-5; v_gene: TRBV6-1; abundance: few; CDR3nt: TGTGCCAGCAGTGGTCTAGCGGGGCCCGACCAAGAGACCCAGTACTTC; CDR3aa: CASSGLAGPDQETQYF
d_gene: TRBD1; j_gene: TRBJ2-1; v_gene: TRBV12-5; abundance: many; CDR3nt: TGTGCTAGTGGTTGGGGACAGGGCTCCTACAATGAGCAGTTCTTC; CDR3aa: CASGWGQGSYNEQFF
d_gene: .; j_gene: TRBJ2-5; v_gene: TRBV6-5; abundance: many; CDR3nt: TGTGCCAGCAGTTATGGTAGAGGAGAGACCCAGTACTTC; CDR3aa: CASSYGRGETQYF
d_gene: .; j_gene: TRBJ2-1; v_gene: TRBV5-6; abundance: .; CDR3nt: TGTGCCAGCAGCTGGGCGACGCGTTACAATGAGCAGTTCTTC; CDR3aa: CASSWATRYNEQFF
d_gene: .; j_gene: TRBJ1-1; v_gene: TRBV6-6; abundance: .; CDR3nt: TGTGCCAGCTCTGAGGGACAGAACACTGAAGCTTTCTTT; CDR3aa: CASSEGQNTEAFF